This T cell receptor (beta chain) was retrieved from a study of Graves' ophthalmopathy and Graves' hyperthyroidism. Study findings and constraints: A 13-signature model separated ophthalmopathy from stable hyperthyroidism, about 90% sensitivity, approximately 84% specificity.

CDR1 and CDR2 from the germline V gene are LNHNV and YYDKDF (reference sequence). CDR3 length: 16 amino acids. Losses at the gene ends were 2 bases for V and 4 bases for J; bases not matched to a gene: 9. Researchers took RNA transcripts and amplified TCR beta CDR3 regions from them. HTBI primers were used in a first-round RT-PCR, which preceded a second-round multiplex PCR. MiXCR, run by TCRdb on the multiplex PCR reads, gives a single entry per CDR3 protein. Of approximately 380,000 distinct CDR3 sequences listed, under 25% are singletons. This clonotype was seen a few times. Its antigen is still unknown.

The sequenced material came from peripheral blood. The rearrangement links TRBV15 to TRBJ2-7; TRBD1 matches at 9 bases. The clonotype comes from a woman between 18 and 29 years old with stable Graves' hyperthyroidism. The CDR3 sequence is CATSRRTGERGYEQYF. The CDR3 DNA reads as TGTGCCACCAGCAGACGGACAGGGGAGAGGGGATACGAGCAGTACTTC.